The 5 T cell receptor beta chains below all came from one sample that was sequenced in a study of identical twins. One entry per CDR3 protein results from TCRdb running MiXCR on the 5' RACE reads. The sample gives 550,000 to 800,000 distinct CDR3 sequences, just over 7% of which show up once; less than 2% is in the top ten. These data are also associated with another study on yellow fever vaccine responses in identical twins.

Material for sequencing was PBMCs. The receptors come from a woman aged 18-29 years in good health.

This clonotype was seen repeatedly, ten times or more. The genes are TRBV12-3 or TRBV12-4 and TRBJ2-3; unclear D gene. Trimming took 4 bases from V and 9 from J, leaving 8 bases between them. CDR3 length: 11 amino acids. In nucleotides, the CDR3 is TGTGCCAGCAGTTCATCCCTGACGCAGTATTTT. It encodes CASSSSLTQYF.

This rearrangement joins TRBV28 to TRBJ2-7; D is undetermined. CDR1 is MDHEN, CDR2 SYDVKM, per germline. CDR3 length equals 14 residues. The V end was cut by 7 bases, the J end by 0 bases, with 13 bases between. CDR3: CASNKAPNSYEQYF. In DNA form, the CDR3 reads TGTGCCAGCAACAAAGCACCTAACTCCTACGAGCAGTACTTC. Filled out from reference TRBV28 and TRBJ2-7, the complete variable domain reads DVKVTQSSRYLVKRTGEKVFLECVQDMDHENMFWYRQDPGLGLRLIYFSYDVKMKEKGDIPEGYSVSREKKERFSLILESASTNQTSMYLCASNKAPNSYEQYFGPGTRLTVT.

The chain links TRBV4-1 to TRBJ2-3; 14 nucleotides line up with TRBD2. The ends lost 0 bases at V and 2 bases at J; junction bases unmatched: 4. CDR3 size: 18 residues. Germline V gives CDR1 MGHRA, CDR2 YSYEKL. This chain's CDR3 is CASSQDLGLAGVTDTQYF. The DNA for the CDR3 is TGCGCCAGCAGCCAAGATCTGGGACTAGCGGGGGTCACAGATACGCAGTATTTT.

This clonotype was picked up many times. V usage is TRBV4-1 and J usage is TRBJ2-5; D call uncertain. Trimming pared 3 bases from V and 5 bases from J, leaving 7 bases between. The CDR3 has 12 residues. Germline V gene sequence: CDR1 MGHRA, CDR2 YSYEKL. The CDR3: CASSHPAETQYF. CDR3 DNA: TGCGCCAGCAGCCATCCCGCGGAGACCCAGTACTTC.

This clonotype was found a few times. The chain joins TRBV7-9 to TRBJ2-1, with 8 bases that match TRBD2. V was pared by 5 bases and J by 3 bases, with 6 bases of the junction left unmatched. The germline CDR1 and CDR2 sequences are SEHNR and FQNEAQ (reference sequence). The CDR3 extends over 15 amino acids. DNA for the CDR3: TGTGCCAGCAGCCGCGCGGGACTAGTCTACAATGAGCAGTTCTTC. It yields the protein CASSRAGLVYNEQFF.